The 27 T cell receptor beta chains in this list originate from one sample, sequenced in a study of blood T cell repertoires in COVID-19 (dated by TCRdb to about 2020). Libraries were prepared through the immunoSEQ multiplex PCR assay. As stored in TCRdb, this immuneACCESS dataset retains in-frame rearrangements with V and J assigned. A fraction of the clones does not appear; measured against another copy, unresolved V genes explain less than half of the discrepancy, and the remainder lacks a known reason. This sample is represented by 130,000 to 150,000 clones; around 87% of them were singletons. 1.2% of the sample is taken by the ten largest. Sequenced: PBMCs or T cells enriched from blood (not recorded which). These receptors were obtained from a woman aged 30 to 39 with acute COVID-19.

By its share, this clone is medium-sized (0.01 to 0.1%). J is TRBJ1-3 and V is TRBV28; 7 nucleotides match TRBD1. CDR3 length equals 17 residues. In germline, CDR1 is MDHEN, CDR2 SYDVKM. The V segment lost 5 bases and the J segment 1 base; nucleotides outside the gene matches: 11. CDR3 DNA sequence: TGTGCCAGCAGTCGGGACAGCTTACTAAGGTCTGGAAACACCATATATTTT. It encodes CASSRDSLLRSGNTIYF.

The chain combines TRBV19 with TRBJ1-2, with 7 bases matching TRBD1. V was clipped by 0 bases and J by 8 bases; unmatched bases: 12. The CDR3 runs to 16 residues. Germline lookup yields CDR1 LNHDA and CDR2 SQIVND (reference sequence). CDR3 DNA: TGTGCCAGTAGTATAGATGGAGGACAGGCACCTCGGGGCTACACCTTC. It codes for CASSIDGGQAPRGYTF.

J is TRBJ2-5 and V is TRBV2; 7 bases are a match to TRBD1. The germline gives CDR1 SNHLY, CDR2 FYNNEI. With 8 bases clipped from V and 3 bases from J, the junction kept 12 bases outside the gene matches. The CDR3 length is 15 residues. The CDR3 loop reads CASGGDRADKETQYF. In DNA form, the CDR3 reads TGTGCCAGCGGGGGTGACAGGGCCGATAAAGAGACCCAGTACTTC.

The genes are TRBV18 and TRBJ1-4; no firm D call. Trimming left V 2 bases short and J 4 bases short, with 8 bases between. Germline loops: CDR1 KGHSH, CDR2 LQKENI. The length of the CDR3 is 14 residues. CDR3 nucleotides: TGTGCCAGCTCACCATCGGGAAGTAATGAAAAACTGTTTTTT. It specifies CASSPSGSNEKLFF.

The J gene is TRBJ2-7, the V gene TRBV28; TRBD1 aligns across 9 bases. With V trimmed by 6 bases and J by 0 bases, 6 bases remained unmatched. The CDR3 covers 15 residues. Looked up from germline, CDR1 is MDHEN and CDR2 is SYDVKM. This CDR3 is CASSLGQGSSYEQYF. The CDR3 DNA follows: TGTGCCAGCAGCCTAGGACAGGGGAGCTCCTACGAGCAGTACTTC.

The J gene is TRBJ1-2, the V gene TRBV19; tentatively, D is TRBD1 (5 bases). CDR1 LNHDA and CDR2 SQIVND come from the germline V gene (reference sequence). This CDR3 comprises 13 residues. Trimming removed 9 bases at V and 13 bases at J, with 24 bases between. The CDR3 coding sequence is TGTGCCAGCCACTCCGGACAAGAGGAGAGGAGCACCTTC. This codes for CASHSGQEERSTF.

The chain has TRBV27 and TRBJ2-7; no firm D call. In germline, CDR1 is MNHEY, CDR2 SMNVEV (reference sequence). The CDR3 has 13 amino acids. The V end lost 6 bases, the J end lost 3 bases, and 12 bases lay between the germline ends. As DNA, the CDR3 is TGTGCCAGCAGCACCTCCATGAGCTACGAGCAGTACTTC. This sequence encodes CASSTSMSYEQYF.

This chain's CDR3 is CASSPEYQETQYF. CDR3 DNA: TGTGCCAGCTCACCCGAGTACCAAGAGACCCAGTACTTC. V and J are TRBV18 and TRBJ2-5; D is undetermined. CDR1 KGHSH and CDR2 LQKENI come from the germline V gene. The CDR3 is 13 amino acids. The germline V and J ends were trimmed by 3 bases and 0 bases, with 5 bases remaining between them.

This clone came up once. The gene calls are TRBV30 and TRBJ1-4, with D perhaps matching TRBD1 (5 bases). CDR3 length equals 15 residues. The V gene lost 3 bases and the J gene lost 3 bases, with 14 bases spanning the gap. CDR1 is GTSNPN and CDR2 is SVGIG in the germline V gene (reference sequence). The chain's CDR3 is CAWSAGLTANEKLFF. The CDR3, as DNA: TGTGCCTGGAGCGCCGGCCTGACAGCTAATGAAAAACTGTTTTTT. The full variable domain, completed using reference TRBV30 and TRBJ1-4, is SQTIHQWPATLVQPVGSPLSLECTVEGTSNPNLYWYRQAAGRGLQLLFYSVGIGQISSEVPQNLSASRPQDRQFILSSKKLLLSDSGFYLCAWSAGLTANEKLFFGSGTQLSVL.

This clone has only a few counts. This chain connects TRBV2 to TRBJ2-1; 7 bases match TRBD2. CDR1 and CDR2 (germline): SNHLY, FYNNEI. The CDR3 runs 14 residues. V gave up 1 base and J gave up 8 bases; unmatched junction bases: 5. The CDR3 DNA is TGTGCCAGCAGTGAAGGTCGGGAGGTCGATGAGCAGTTCTTC. Its protein is CASSEGREVDEQFF.

The rearrangement uses TRBV27 and TRBJ2-3; 8 bases match TRBD2. CDR3 length equals 15 residues. From germline, CDR1 is MNHEY and CDR2 SMNVEV (reference sequence). The J segment lost 4 bases and the V segment lost 5 bases, leaving 8 bases of the junction unmatched. The CDR3 DNA follows: TGTGCCAGCAGTGCCGGGACTAGTCCCCCAGATACGCAGTATTTT. Residues: CASSAGTSPPDTQYF.

The chain links TRBV2 to TRBJ2-5, with 8 bases that match TRBD2. From germline, CDR1 is SNHLY and CDR2 FYNNEI. Trimming removed 1 base from V and 4 bases from J; junction bases left unmatched: 8. This CDR3 comprises 16 residues. CDR3 residues: CASSEGRRGEGETQYF. The CDR3 DNA is TGTGCCAGCAGTGAAGGCCGGCGGGGGGAGGGAGAGACCCAGTACTTC.

This clone was counted only a few times. The CDR3 sequence is CASSEVDNSPLHF. For the CDR3, the DNA is TGTGCCAGCAGTGAAGTCGATAATTCACCCCTCCACTTT. The rearrangement uses TRBV6-1 and TRBJ1-6; no firm D call. Germline V CDR1 and CDR2: MNHNS, SASEGT. The length of the CDR3 is 13 residues. Trimming took off 1 base at V and 5 bases at J, with 3 bases between the two ends.

V is TRBV6-5 and J is TRBJ2-3; TRBD2 is a possible D gene (5 bases). This CDR3 is built from 16 residues. V shed 2 bases and J shed 3 bases, with 15 bases lying between them. CDR1 is MNHEY, CDR2 SVGAGI, per germline. This CDR3 reads CASSYRSPAETDTQYF. The CDR3 region has the DNA TGTGCCAGCAGTTACCGCAGCCCAGCGGAAACAGATACGCAGTATTTT.

As regards this clone: This sample includes further DNA sequences coding for the same CDR3. The chain recombines TRBV5-4 with TRBJ2-7, with TRBD2 matching 10 bases. Trimming at V came to 1 base and at J to 4 bases, leaving 2 bases not matched to a gene. The germline V gene has CDR1 SGHNT and CDR2 YYREEE (reference sequence). The CDR3 length is 14 residues. The CDR3 loop is CASSLSSGSYEQYF. CDR3 coding DNA: TGTGCCAGCAGCTTGTCTAGCGGGAGTTACGAGCAGTACTTC.

This chain joins TRBV18 and TRBJ1-3; D is uncertain. Trimming shortened V by 2 bases and J by 7 bases, and 6 bases separated the two germline ends. CDR1 KGHSH and CDR2 LQKENI come from the germline V gene. The length of the CDR3 is 12 residues. CDR3: CASSPNGNTIYF. In nucleotides, the CDR3 is TGTGCCAGCTCACCAAACGGTAACACCATATATTTT.

Only one count was recorded for this clone. V gene TRBV11-2 combines with J gene TRBJ1-4; 9 nucleotides agree with TRBD1. The CDR3 runs to 15 residues. Germline V CDR1 and CDR2: SGHAT, FQNNGV. The V segment lost 7 bases and the J segment 7 bases; nucleotides outside the gene matches: 10. The CDR3 here is CASTLTGQGTEKLFF. CDR3 bases: TGTGCCAGCACCCTTACAGGACAGGGGACTGAAAAACTGTTTTTT.

This clone showed up just once. DNA of the CDR3: TGTGCCAGCAGCTACGGATGGGGACAGGGGGGGACTGAAGCTTTCTTT. Translated, it gives CASSYGWGQGGTEAFF. The chain has TRBV7-2 and TRBJ1-1; 11 nucleotides match TRBD1. Trimming cost V 4 bases and J 5 bases; bases outside gene matches: 9. The germline V gene encodes CDR1 SGHTA and CDR2 FQGNSA. This CDR3 spans 16 amino acids.

The chain links TRBV11-1 to TRBJ2-1, with 8 bases matching TRBD2. The germline CDR1 and CDR2 sequences are SGHAT and FQDESV (reference sequence). Trimming took 6 bases from V and 4 from J; bases not matched to a gene: 8. The CDR3 runs 15 residues. CDR3 nucleotides: TGTGCCAGCAGTGAGACTAGCGCAACTTACAATGAGCAGTTCTTC. It is translated as CASSETSATYNEQFF.

The chain has TRBV3-1 (or the pseudogene TRBV3-2) and TRBJ2-7, with TRBD2 matching 12 bases. CDR1 is LGHDT and CDR2 is YNNKEL in the germline V gene (reference sequence). The CDR3 has 16 residues. V lost 0 bases and J lost 2; bases outside the gene matches: 2. This CDR3 is CASSQDGLAGTYEQYF. CDR3 DNA sequence: TGTGCCAGCAGCCAAGACGGACTAGCGGGAACCTACGAGCAGTACTTC.

This chain joins TRBV7-2 and TRBJ2-5; a possible D gene is TRBD2 (5 bases). Per germline, CDR1 SGHTA and CDR2 FQGNSA. This CDR3 spans 12 amino acids. V lost 6 bases and J lost 5, with 10 bases in between. The CDR3 bases are TGTGCCAGCAGAGCGGATATCGAGACCCAGTACTTC. It codes for CASRADIETQYF.

This rearrangement joins TRBV30 to TRBJ1-2, with 7 bases aligning to TRBD1. CDR3 length: 15 residues. Trimming at V came to 0 bases and at J to 3 bases, leaving 7 bases not matched to a gene. Germline loops: CDR1 GTSNPN, CDR2 SVGIG (reference sequence). Written as DNA, the CDR3 is TGTGCCTGGAGTGTTATAAGGGGGCGCGACTATGGCTACACCTTC. It encodes CAWSVIRGRDYGYTF. Variable domain in full (rest from reference TRBV30 and TRBJ1-2): SQTIHQWPATLVQPVGSPLSLECTVEGTSNPNLYWYRQAAGRGLQLLFYSVGIGQISSEVPQNLSASRPQDRQFILSSKKLLLSDSGFYLCAWSVIRGRDYGYTFGSGTRLTVV.

This chain uses TRBV7-2 with TRBJ2-5; the D gene is possibly TRBD2 (5 bases). The CDR3 has 15 amino acids. Trimming removed 7 bases at V and 5 bases at J, with 20 bases between. Germline values: CDR1 SGHTA, CDR2 FQGNSA. The CDR3 loop is CASTKSALAKETQYF. CDR3 DNA: TGTGCCAGCACTAAATCCGCCCTAGCTAAGGAGACCCAGTACTTC. Using reference TRBV7-2 and TRBJ2-5 for the parts outside the CDR3, the full variable domain is GAGVSQSPSNKVTEKGKDVELRCDPISGHTALYWYRQSLGQGLEFLIYFQGNSAPDKSGLPSDRFSAERTGGSVSTLTIQRTQQEDSAVYLCASTKSALAKETQYFGPGTRLLVL.

The V and J genes are TRBV29-1 and TRBJ2-7, with 15 bases identical to TRBD2. The CDR3 has 13 residues. The germline CDR1 and CDR2 sequences are SQVTM and ANQGSEA. The V and J ends lost 6 bases and 6 bases, in that order; junction bases with no gene match: 3. The CDR3 loop is CSVGTSGRSEQYF. The CDR3 region has the DNA TGCAGCGTGGGGACTAGCGGGAGGAGCGAGCAGTACTTC.

The V call is TRBV5-4, the J call TRBJ2-4; D possibly corresponds to TRBD2 (5 bases). The length of the CDR3 is 15 residues. V lost 4 bases to trimming and J lost 0 bases, with 11 bases between them. CDR1 is SGHNT and CDR2 is YYREEE in the germline V gene (reference sequence). This CDR3 reads CASSHVAGAKNIQYF. CDR3 nucleotide sequence: TGTGCCAGCAGCCACGTCGCGGGAGCCAAAAACATTCAGTACTTC. The complete variable domain, with remaining parts taken from reference TRBV5-4 and TRBJ2-4, reads ETGVTQSPTHLIKTRGQQVTLRCSSQSGHNTVSWYQQALGQGPQFIFQYYREEENGRGNFPPRFSGLQFPNYSSELNVNALELDDSALYLCASSHVAGAKNIQYFGAGTRLSVL.

This chain connects TRBV18 to TRBJ1-2; TRBD1 matches at 7 bases. In germline, CDR1 is KGHSH, CDR2 LQKENI. The ends lost 2 bases at V and 4 bases at J; junction bases unmatched: 10. The CDR3 totals 16 residues. Written as DNA, the CDR3 is TGTGCCAGCTCACCAACCCCAGGGACAGACACCTATGGCTACACCTTC. The encoded protein is CASSPTPGTDTYGYTF.

The genes are TRBV30 and TRBJ2-1, with 9 bases matching TRBD1. The V segment lost 7 bases and the J segment 8 bases; nucleotides outside the gene matches: 15. CDR3 length: 15 residues. The germline V gene has CDR1 GTSNPN and CDR2 SVGIG (reference sequence). Written as DNA, the CDR3 is TGTGCCTCAAATCCGGGACAGGGCATTTGGGATGAGCAGTTCTTC. Translated: CASNPGQGIWDEQFF.